Here is one T cell receptor (beta chain) with its context. The data originate from a study of blood T cell repertoires in COVID-19. About the research overall: T cells, B-cell-depleted T cells, or PBMCs provided the cDNA or gDNA that served as material.

Assay: immunoSEQ multiplex PCR; the TCRdb copy retains only in-frame clones and omits some. The profile covers roughly 14,000 clones, with approximately 80% appearing a single time and 25% taken by the ten largest. Source material: peripheral blood. The origin of this receptor is a man aged 35 to 55 with active or convalescent COVID-19.

The CDR3 loop is CASTGGTLTYEQYF. The DNA of the CDR3 is TGTGCCAGCACCGGAGGGACCCTAACCTACGAGCAGTACTTC. V and J are TRBV2 and TRBJ2-7; possibly TRBD2 for D (6 bases). The CDR3 has 14 residues. V was shortened by 7 bases and J by 2 bases, with 15 bases between the two germline ends. Germline lookup yields CDR1 SNHLY and CDR2 FYNNEI.